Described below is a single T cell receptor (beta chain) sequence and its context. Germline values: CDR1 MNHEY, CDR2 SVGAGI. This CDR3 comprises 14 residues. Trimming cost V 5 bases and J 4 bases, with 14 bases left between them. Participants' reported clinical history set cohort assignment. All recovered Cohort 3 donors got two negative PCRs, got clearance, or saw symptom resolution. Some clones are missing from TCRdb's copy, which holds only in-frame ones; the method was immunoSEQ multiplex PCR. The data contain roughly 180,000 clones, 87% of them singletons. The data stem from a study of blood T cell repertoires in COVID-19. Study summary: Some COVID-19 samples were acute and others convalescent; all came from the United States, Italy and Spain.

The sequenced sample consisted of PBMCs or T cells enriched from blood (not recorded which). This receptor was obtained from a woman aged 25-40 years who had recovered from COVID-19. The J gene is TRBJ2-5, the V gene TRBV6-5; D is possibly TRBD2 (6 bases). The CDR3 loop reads CASSTLEGAETQYF. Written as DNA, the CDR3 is TGTGCCAGCAGTACTTTGGAGGGTGCAGAGACCCAGTACTTC.